Listed below are T cell receptor beta chains from one sample, sequenced in a study of T cells in localized non-small cell lung cancer. The table came from immunoSEQ multiplex PCR; TCRdb's copy has only in-frame clones and leaves some out. The sample has tens of thousands of clones; about 90% are singletons. The specimen was peripheral blood, collected before any cancer treatment. The receptors were gathered from a male donor at least 60 years old with stage I squamous cell lung carcinoma. CDR3s include the opening cysteine and the closing phenylalanine or tryptophan. The D gene is left open where the match is weak. Clone size is stated in some rows and not others, as once, few, many or a class when expanded.

clone_size | j_call | v_call | d_call | cdr3_nt | cdr3_aa
NA | TRBJ1-1 | TRBV6-6 | NA | TGTGCCAGCAGTGCCGGACGGCCGAACACTGAAGCTTTCTTT | CASSAGRPNTEAFF
once | TRBJ2-5 | TRBV6-6 | NA | TGTGCCAGCAGTTACTCGACGAGAGAGACCCAGTACTTC | CASSYSTRETQYF
NA | TRBJ1-1 | TRBV6-5 | TRBD1 | TGTGCCAGCACTGTCCAGGGGGGCACTGAAGCTTTCTTT | CASTVQGGTEAFF
once | TRBJ2-1 | TRBV5-6 | NA | TGTGCCAGCAGCTTCAACAATGAGCAGTTCTTC | CASSFNNEQFF
NA | TRBJ2-7 | TRBV7-9 | NA | TGTGCCAGCAGCTTAGGAGGGTTAGGCTACGAGCAGTACTTC | CASSLGGLGYEQYF
NA | TRBJ1-2 | TRBV2 | TRBD1 | TGTGCCAGCATAGGGACAGACTATGGCTACACCTTC | CASIGTDYGYTF
NA | TRBJ1-1 | TRBV6-5 | NA | TGTGCCAGCAGTTCCGACAGGAGGAACACTGAAGCTTTCTTT | CASSSDRRNTEAFF
NA | TRBJ2-6 | TRBV5-1 | NA | TGCGCCAGCAGCTTCGGAGCAGACCCCTCTGGGGCCAACGTCCTGACTTTC | CASSFGADPSGANVLTF
NA | TRBJ2-5 | TRBV7-2 | NA | TGTGCCAGCAGCTTAGGGGCAGGGGGGAAGGGCCAGTACTTC | CASSLGAGGKGQYF
NA | TRBJ2-1 | TRBV6-5 | TRBD1 | TGTGCCAGCAGCCTAGACAGGGGGCAATACAATGAGCAGTTCTTC | CASSLDRGQYNEQFF
NA | TRBJ1-5 | TRBV4-1 | TRBD1 | TGCGCCAGCAGCCATGCCCCCGGGACAGGGCGGAATCAGCCCCAGCATTTT | CASSHAPGTGRNQPQHF
NA | TRBJ2-3 | TRBV7-7 | TRBD2 | TGTGCTAGCAGTCCGACTAGCGGGGCGGTGGGTACGCAGTATTTT | CASSPTSGAVGTQYF
NA | TRBJ2-3 | TRBV11-2 | TRBD1 | TGTGCCAGCAGCTTAGTCCAAAGACAGGGGACGCAGTATTTT | CASSLVQRQGTQYF
NA | TRBJ1-1 | TRBV7-2 | TRBD1 | TGTGCCAGCAGCTTAGCGGGGACAGCGACGGGAGCTTTCTTT | CASSLAGTATGAFF
NA | TRBJ1-5 | TRBV2 | NA | TGTGCCAGCACCCTACAGGGAAACAATCAGCCCCAGCATTTT | CASTLQGNNQPQHF
NA | TRBJ2-2 | TRBV15 | NA | TGTGCCACCAGCAGAGGGACACTGAACACCGGGGAGCTGTTTTTT | CATSRGTLNTGELFF
few | TRBJ2-7 | TRBV4-1 | NA | TGCGCCAGCAGCCAAGTCCCCGGGACAACCTACGAGCAGTACTTC | CASSQVPGTTYEQYF
few | TRBJ2-3 | TRBV7-2 | TRBD2 | TGTGCCAGCAGCGCCGTAGCGGGAGGCACAGATACGCAGTATTTT | CASSAVAGGTDTQYF
once | TRBJ2-1 | TRBV19 | TRBD2 | TGTGCCAGTAGTGTAGGGACTAGCGGGGGTGTCAATGAGCAGTTCTTC | CASSVGTSGGVNEQFF
few | TRBJ2-5 | TRBV7-9 | NA | TGTGCCAGCAGCTTAGATCAAGGCAGACAGTACCAAGAGACCCAGTACTTC | CASSLDQGRQYQETQYF
NA | TRBJ2-1 | TRBV6-5 | NA | TGTGCCAGCACTTCGGACCTAAAGGGGAATGAGCAGTTCTTC | CASTSDLKGNEQFF
NA | TRBJ2-3 | TRBV6-6 | NA | TGTGCCAGCAGTGACGGGGGTTATACGCAGTATTTT | CASSDGGYTQYF
NA | TRBJ1-1 | TRBV30 | NA | TGTGCCTGGATTGGATGGAGTAACACTGAAGCTTTCTTT | CAWIGWSNTEAFF
NA | TRBJ1-1 | TRBV6-5 | NA | TGTGCCAGCAGTCCCCAAGGCAGGGAGGCTGAAGCTTTCTTT | CASSPQGREAEAFF
NA | TRBJ1-1 | TRBV4-3 | NA | TGCGCCAGCAGCCAAGATGGAGGGGGGGACACTGAAGCTTTCTTT | CASSQDGGGDTEAFF
NA | TRBJ1-4 | TRBV7-2 | NA | TGTGCCAGCAGCTTGGGACAAAGTGCAACTAATGAAAAACTGTTTTTT | CASSLGQSATNEKLFF
NA | TRBJ1-2 | TRBV6-6 | NA | TGTGCCAGCAGTCGGGGACTAGCTAACTATGGCTACACCTTC | CASSRGLANYGYTF
NA | TRBJ2-7 | TRBV2 | NA | TGTGCCAGCAGTGGCGCCGCCTACGAGCAGTACTTC | CASSGAAYEQYF
NA | TRBJ2-5 | TRBV5-8 | NA | TGTGCCAGCAGATCTGTCGGGGAGACCCAGTACTTC | CASRSVGETQYF
NA | TRBJ2-1 | TRBV27 | NA | TGTGCCAGCAGTTCCTTGGCCCGGGAGTCAGGGAATGAGCAGTTCTTC | CASSSLARESGNEQFF
few | TRBJ1-1 | TRBV6-1 | NA | TGTGCCAGCAGTGAATCCCGCAGGGCGAACACTGAAGCTTTCTTT | CASSESRRANTEAFF
NA | TRBJ2-1 | TRBV4-2 | TRBD1 | TGTGCCAGCAGCCAAGATTGGGACAGGAGCTTCAATGAGCAGTTCTTC | CASSQDWDRSFNEQFF
NA | TRBJ1-4 | TRBV7-2 | NA | TGTGCCAGCAGCTCCCTTGGGGGACTCGGTAATGAAAAACTGTTTTTT | CASSSLGGLGNEKLFF
NA | TRBJ1-4 | TRBV7-9 | NA | TGTGCCAGCAGCTTTGGACAGCTTGCAACTAATGAAAAACTGTTTTTT | CASSFGQLATNEKLFF
NA | TRBJ1-1 | TRBV7-9 | NA | TGTGCCAGCAGCTTTGAGGGTAACACTGAAGCTTTCTTT | CASSFEGNTEAFF
NA | TRBJ1-1 | TRBV20-1 | NA | TGCAGTGCTAGAGATGCTTTCTTT | CSARDAFF
NA | TRBJ2-1 | TRBV19 | TRBD2 | TGTGCCAGTAGACTTAGCGGGCCCCACAATGAGCAGTTCTTC | CASRLSGPHNEQFF
NA | TRBJ2-3 | TRBV5-1 | NA | TGCGCCAGCAGCTTGGTCCCGGGGACAGATACGCAGTATTTT | CASSLVPGTDTQYF
NA | TRBJ1-1 | TRBV29-1 | NA | TGCAGCGCTCGGGGCTGGAACACTGAAGCTTTCTTT | CSARGWNTEAFF
NA | TRBJ2-3 | TRBV14 | NA | TGTGCCAGCAGCCTCCGACAGGGAGGACGGACAGATACGCAGTATTTT | CASSLRQGGRTDTQYF
NA | TRBJ2-3 | TRBV6-6 | TRBD2 | TGTGCCAGCAGCTGGGGGAGCGGGGAAGATACGCAGTATTTT | CASSWGSGEDTQYF
NA | TRBJ2-6 | TRBV11-2 | NA | TGTGCCAGCAGCCGACAGGTCGTCTCTGGGGCCAACGTCCTGACTTTC | CASSRQVVSGANVLTF
NA | TRBJ2-7 | TRBV4-3 | TRBD2 | TGCGCCAGCAGCCAAGAAGCGGCTAGCGGGTTTCGCGAGCAGTACTTC | CASSQEAASGFREQYF
NA | TRBJ2-1 | TRBV7-9 | TRBD1 | TGTGCCAGCAGCGCGTACAGGGGGTCCTACAATGAGCAGTTCTTC | CASSAYRGSYNEQFF
NA | TRBJ1-1 | TRBV6-1 | NA | TGTGCCAGCAGTGATGTATTCCCGAACACTGAAGCTTTCTTT | CASSDVFPNTEAFF
NA | TRBJ2-1 | TRBV2 | TRBD2 | TGTGCCAGCAGTGGGAGCGGGACGAGCTCCTACAATGAGCAGTTCTTC | CASSGSGTSSYNEQFF
NA | TRBJ2-5 | TRBV5-1 | TRBD1 | TGCGCCAGCAGCCTCTGGACAGGGGCCGCTTCGGGAGAGACCCAGTACTTC | CASSLWTGAASGETQYF
NA | TRBJ2-5 | TRBV5-1 | TRBD1 | TGCGCCAGCAGCAGGGGGCGGTCAGGGGAGACCCAGTACTTC | CASSRGRSGETQYF
NA | TRBJ2-3 | TRBV30 | NA | TGTGCCTGGAGTTCCAACGTTGTAGGAGATACGCAGTATTTT | CAWSSNVVGDTQYF
once | TRBJ1-4 | TRBV7-2 | NA | TGTGCCAGCAGCTTTAGGCGGGGCCCAGGAGAACTGTTTTTT | CASSFRRGPGELFF
NA | TRBJ2-3 | TRBV9 | NA | TGTGCCAGCAGCGTAGGATCAGATACGCAGTATTTT | CASSVGSDTQYF
NA | TRBJ1-1 | TRBV19 | NA | TGTGCCAGTAGTATCGGGCTTCGGGGGAACACTGAAGCTTTCTTT | CASSIGLRGNTEAFF